A single sample is the source of the 19 T cell receptor beta chains below, sequenced in a study of patients and donors after allogeneic stem cell transplantation. Each CDR3 protein is one row after TCRdb ran MiXCR on the RT-PCR reads. Of 390,000 or so distinct CDR3 sequences listed, around 16% are singletons. Sequenced material: blood, either unsorted or a sorted T cell fraction (not recorded which). These receptors were collected from a human donor who was either an allogeneic HSCT recipient or a stem cell or donor lymphocyte infusion donor (not recorded which). It is not recorded whose cells these are; they may come from a transplant donor.

This clonotype appeared many times. The V gene is TRBV29-1, the J gene TRBJ2-1, with TRBD1 as a possible D gene (5 bases). Germline CDR1 is SQVTM and CDR2 is ANQGSEA. The CDR3 is made up of 12 amino acids. Between the trimmed V and J ends, which lost 6 bases and 6 bases, there was a span of 12 bases. The CDR3 DNA follows: TGCAGCGTGGGGCGGACGGGCAATGAGCAGTTCTTC. Translating it yields CSVGRTGNEQFF.

This clonotype was seen a handful of times. The chain joins TRBV6-5 to TRBJ1-2, with D tentatively TRBD1 (5 bases). This CDR3 contains 13 residues. V was shortened by 4 bases and J by 8 bases, with 14 bases between the two germline ends. In germline, CDR1 is MNHEY, CDR2 SVGAGI. The CDR3 DNA is TGTGCCAGCAGTTCCGGACATACCTACGGCTACACCTTC. Translation: CASSSGHTYGYTF.

J is TRBJ2-3 and V is TRBV4-2; D possibly uses TRBD1 or TRBD2 (5 bases each). Germline CDR1 reads LGHNA; CDR2 reads YNFKEQ. The CDR3 has 16 residues. V gave up 4 bases and J gave up 2 bases, with 16 bases separating them. In nucleotides, the CDR3 is TGTGCCAGCAGCCCATCGACACGGGACCTCACAGATACGCAGTATTTT. This translates into CASSPSTRDLTDTQYF.

The genes are TRBV6-1 and TRBJ1-3; D remains ambiguous. This CDR3 is built from 14 residues. Deletions cut 8 bases from V and 0 bases from J, with 11 bases between. Germline CDR1 is MNHNS and CDR2 is SASEGT. This CDR3 is CASLGRSSGNTIYF. Here the CDR3 DNA reads TGTGCCAGCCTCGGACGGAGCTCTGGAAACACCATATATTTT.

This clonotype was observed a handful of times. The chain joins TRBV4-2 to TRBJ2-3; 10 bases line up with TRBD1. The V gene's germline CDR1 is LGHNA and CDR2 YNFKEQ. With 1 base clipped from V and 4 bases from J, the junction kept 5 bases outside the gene matches. The CDR3 totals 16 residues. The CDR3 reads CASSQVGQGVSDTQYF. CDR3 in DNA: TGTGCCAGCAGCCAAGTTGGACAGGGGGTCTCAGATACGCAGTATTTT.

This chain joins TRBV3-1 and TRBJ2-1; D perhaps matches TRBD2 (6 bases). Germline CDR1 is LGHDT and CDR2 is YNNKEL (reference sequence). Trimming stripped 2 bases from V and 8 bases from J, with 13 bases between. The CDR3 extends over 14 amino acids. The chain's CDR3 is CASSQSSDVYEQFF. The CDR3 coding sequence is TGTGCCAGCAGCCAATCTAGCGACGTCTATGAGCAGTTCTTC.

V usage is TRBV2 and J usage is TRBJ1-6, with TRBD1 matching over 8 bases. Unmatched junction bases numbered 13, after V lost 6 bases and J lost 6 bases. This CDR3 spans 17 amino acids. The V gene's germline CDR1 is SNHLY and CDR2 FYNNEI. The CDR3 bases are TGTGCCAGCAGAGCGAGGGACAGGCCGGCCTTTAATTCACCCCTCCACTTT. Its protein is CASRARDRPAFNSPLHF. Supplemented by reference TRBV2 and TRBJ1-6, the full variable domain reads EPEVTQTPSHQVTQMGQEVILRCVPISNHLYFYWYRQILGQKVEFLVSFYNNEISEKSEIFDDQFSVERPDGSNFTLKIRSTKLEDSAMYFCASRARDRPAFNSPLHFGNGTRLTVT.

This sequence joins TRBV11-2 and TRBJ1-3, with D unclear. Trimming removed 5 bases from V and 0 bases from J, with 20 bases in between. The CDR3 runs to 18 residues. The germline V gene has CDR1 SGHAT and CDR2 FQNNGV. CDR3 coding DNA: TGTGCCAGCAGCCGAGTCCGGGCGCAGATCTCCTCTGGAAACACCATATATTTT. Protein sequence: CASSRVRAQISSGNTIYF. Filled out from reference TRBV11-2 and TRBJ1-3, the complete variable domain reads EAGVAQSPRYKIIEKRQSVAFWCNPISGHATLYWYQQILGQGPKLLIQFQNNGVVDDSQLPKDRFSAERLKGVDSTLKIQPAKLEDSAVYLCASSRVRAQISSGNTIYFGEGSWLTVV.

J is TRBJ2-1 and V is TRBV29-1, with 7 bases fitting TRBD2. Germline loops: CDR1 SQVTM, CDR2 ANQGSEA. CDR3 length: 13 amino acids. The J segment lost 5 bases and the V segment lost 3 bases, leaving 4 bases of the junction unmatched. The CDR3 protein is CSVDPSGNNEQFF. The CDR3, as DNA: TGCAGCGTTGACCCTAGCGGTAACAATGAGCAGTTCTTC.

V gene TRBV4-1 combines with J gene TRBJ1-2; D possibly corresponds to TRBD1 (6 bases). The CDR3 has 13 amino acids. V dropped 1 base and J dropped 8 bases, with 11 bases sitting between them. Germline values: CDR1 MGHRA, CDR2 YSYEKL. The CDR3 DNA reads as TGCGCCAGCAGCCAAGCATCAGGGGACGGCTACACCTTC. Protein: CASSQASGDGYTF.

This clonotype came up many times. The chain carries TRBV20-1 and TRBJ1-2, with 7 bases identical to TRBD1. The V segment lost 3 bases and the J segment 4 bases; nucleotides outside the gene matches: 11. The CDR3 length is 15 residues. Germline V gene data show CDR1 as DFQATT and CDR2 as SNEGSKA (reference sequence). The DNA of the CDR3 is TGCAGTGCTAGCCTTGGAGGGGGCGATTCCTATGGCTACACCTTC. It is translated as CSASLGGGDSYGYTF.

The chain couples TRBV11-3 to TRBJ1-1, with D uncertain. Germline loops: CDR1 SGHNT, CDR2 YENEEA. The germline V and J ends were trimmed by 5 bases and 0 bases, with 10 bases remaining between them. This CDR3 comprises 14 residues. The CDR3 loop reads CASSPRYMNTEAFF. CDR3 coding DNA: TGTGCCAGCAGCCCAAGATACATGAACACTGAAGCTTTCTTT.

The rearrangement uses TRBV6-2 or TRBV6-3 and TRBJ1-1; 8 positions agree with TRBD1. The V and J ends lost 0 bases and 12 bases, in that order; junction bases with no gene match: 9. This CDR3 comprises 14 residues. Germline V CDR1 and CDR2: MNHEY, SVGEGT. CDR3 region: CASSYSRTGRKTFF. CDR3 nucleotides: TGTGCCAGCAGTTACTCGAGGACAGGGAGGAAGACTTTCTTT.

In this sample, this clonotype turned up a few times. CDR3 in amino acids: CASSLEAIEAFF. The CDR3 DNA reads as TGTGCCAGCAGCTTAGAGGCCATTGAAGCTTTCTTT. The chain recombines TRBV7-9 with TRBJ1-1, with D uncertain. CDR1 SEHNR and CDR2 FQNEAQ come from the germline V gene (reference sequence). The CDR3 has 12 residues. Trimming removed 1 base from V and 7 bases from J, with 7 bases in between.

The gene calls are TRBV15 and TRBJ2-5; tentatively, D is TRBD2 (7 bases). Germline V gene lookup returns CDR1 LNHNV and CDR2 YYDKDF (reference sequence). V was trimmed by 0 bases and J by 3 bases, leaving 20 bases between them. The CDR3 sequence is 18 residues long. In DNA form, the CDR3 reads TGTGCCACCAGCAGAGATACCCTGGGGGGGCGGGTTGAAGAGACCCAGTACTTC. Protein product: CATSRDTLGGRVEETQYF.

The chain uses TRBV5-1 and TRBJ1-1, with 9 bases identical to TRBD1. CDR1 is SGHRS, CDR2 YFSETQ, per germline. The CDR3 extends over 16 amino acids. Germline trimming cut 0 bases from V and 1 base from J; bases unmatched to any gene: 4. The CDR3 DNA reads TGCGCCAGCAGCTTGGGGACAGGGGCTCAGAACACTGAAGCTTTCTTT. Its translation: CASSLGTGAQNTEAFF.

This clonotype was seen more than once but under ten times. This chain joins TRBV12-3 or TRBV12-4 and TRBJ1-1; TRBD1 aligns across 10 bases. The CDR3 length is 13 residues. Trimming at V came to 4 bases and at J to 7 bases, leaving 3 bases not matched to a gene. CDR3: CASSWTGGIEAFF. The CDR3 region has the DNA TGTGCCAGCAGTTGGACAGGGGGTATTGAAGCTTTCTTT.

This clonotype came up a few times. This chain links TRBV7-2 with TRBJ2-3; possible D gene TRBD2, 6 bases. This CDR3 spans 16 amino acids. Trimming cost V 7 bases and J 0 bases, with 17 bases left between them. Germline CDR1 and CDR2: SGHTA and FQGNSA. CDR3 sequence reads: CASTDLGGTSTDTQYF. CDR3 bases: TGTGCCAGCACCGATCTTGGCGGGACTAGCACAGATACGCAGTATTTT.

The gene calls are TRBV4-2 and TRBJ2-5, with 9 bases matching TRBD2. This CDR3 is built from 14 residues. Germline CDR1 reads LGHNA; CDR2 reads YNFKEQ. The trim removed 4 bases at V and 3 bases at J, leaving 3 bases unmatched. CDR3 sequence reads: CASSPQRGEETQYF. The DNA of the CDR3 is TGTGCCAGCAGCCCCCAGCGGGGGGAAGAGACCCAGTACTTC.